The 13 T cell receptor beta chains below all came from one sample that was sequenced in a study of T cell repertoires in cytomegalovirus infection. Using its own MiXCR run on the reads, TCRdb lists one record per CDR3 protein. The table includes some 220,000 distinct CDR3 sequences, approximately 13% detected once. The sequencing sample was made of PBMCs. Receptor source: a human donor in good health (CMV status not recorded). Some clones in this sample may be carry-over from other donors' samples.

The table lists this clonotype with many counts. An end of the junction does not agree with germline; a read error may underlie this. This chain uses TRBV7-2 with TRBJ2-1; 10 bases match TRBD2. CDR3 length: 15 amino acids. Germline CDR1 SGHTA, CDR2 FQGNSA. CDR3 residues: CASSRSGGSFNEQFF. CDR3 sequence (DNA): TGTGCCAGCAGCCGTAGCGGGGGGTCCTTCAATGAGCAGTTCTTC.

This clonotype was counted at least ten times. The V call is TRBV20-1, the J call TRBJ2-3; 7 bases fit TRBD2. The V gene end was trimmed by 6 bases and the J gene end by 2 bases; junction bases not matched to a gene: 8. The length of the CDR3 is 14 residues. From germline, CDR1 is DFQATT and CDR2 SNEGSKA (reference sequence). In nucleotides, the CDR3 is TGCAGTGCCTCAGGGAGGGGTCTCACAGATACGCAGTATTTT. This translates into CSASGRGLTDTQYF.

This clonotype was detected a few times. The genes are TRBV20-1 and TRBJ2-3; TRBD1 or TRBD2 may be the D gene (6 bases each). V was trimmed by 6 bases and J by 2 bases, leaving 12 bases between them. Looked up from germline, CDR1 is DFQATT and CDR2 is SNEGSKA (reference sequence). The CDR3 extends over 13 amino acids. Here the CDR3 reads CSAKGGTTDTQYF. In DNA, the CDR3 is TGCAGTGCAAAAGGGGGGACCACAGATACGCAGTATTTT.

This chain connects TRBV4-1 to TRBJ2-7; D may be TRBD1 (6 bases). The CDR3 sequence is 16 residues long. Germline CDR1 and CDR2: MGHRA and YSYEKL. Trimming took 4 bases from V and 5 from J, leaving 21 bases between them. CDR3 coding DNA: TGCGCCAGCAGCCCACTTACCCAACAGGGAATCCACGAGCAGTACTTC. Protein: CASSPLTQQGIHEQYF.

Ten or more counts support this clonotype. The chain carries TRBV7-2 and TRBJ2-5; the match to TRBD2 covers 7 bases. This CDR3 is built from 15 residues. From germline, CDR1 is SGHTA and CDR2 FQGNSA. V lost 3 bases to trimming and J lost 5 bases; unmatched junction nucleotides: 9. CDR3 sequence (DNA): TGTGCCAGCAGCTTGAATGGGATGGGAGGGGAGACCCAGTACTTC. Amino acid sequence: CASSLNGMGGETQYF.

This clonotype was observed many times. This rearrangement joins TRBV7-2 to TRBJ2-5; D is perhaps TRBD2 (6 bases). The germline V and J ends were trimmed by 5 bases and 1 base, with 11 bases remaining between them. The CDR3 is 14 amino acids. Germline CDR1 is SGHTA and CDR2 is FQGNSA. CDR3 amino acids: CASSPDYAQETQYF. Here the CDR3 DNA reads TGTGCCAGCAGCCCGGACTACGCCCAAGAGACCCAGTACTTC.

This clonotype was seen a few times. The V and J genes are TRBV7-2 and TRBJ2-6; D remains ambiguous. Germline V lookup: CDR1 SGHTA, CDR2 FQGNSA. Trimming shortened V by 8 bases and J by 0 bases, and 8 bases separated the two germline ends. The CDR3 loop spans 14 amino acids. CDR3 residues: CASQPSSGANVLTF. CDR3 bases: TGTGCCAGCCAACCTAGCTCTGGGGCCAACGTCCTGACTTTC.

The chain carries TRBV19 and TRBJ2-7; tentatively, D is TRBD1 (5 bases). CDR1 is LNHDA, CDR2 SQIVND, per germline (reference sequence). The V and J ends lost 4 bases and 1 base respectively, with 11 bases between them. This CDR3 is 14 amino acids long. Here the CDR3 DNA reads TGTGCCAGTAGTACAATCACAGGTTCCTACGAGCAGTACTTC. Encoded protein: CASSTITGSYEQYF.

This clonotype has a single count. This chain uses TRBV2 with TRBJ2-1; the match to TRBD2 covers 7 bases. V shed 9 bases and J 2 bases; nucleotides not matched to a gene: 7. Germline V gene lookup returns CDR1 SNHLY and CDR2 FYNNEI. The length of the CDR3 is 14 residues. In DNA form, the CDR3 reads TGTGCCAGTGGTCGGGACTACCCCTACAATGAGCAGTTCTTC. It yields the protein CASGRDYPYNEQFF. Using reference TRBV2 and TRBJ2-1 for the parts outside the CDR3, the full variable domain is EPEVTQTPSHQVTQMGQEVILRCVPISNHLYFYWYRQILGQKVEFLVSFYNNEISEKSEIFDDQFSVERPDGSNFTLKIRSTKLEDSAMYFCASGRDYPYNEQFFGPGTRLTVL.

The table lists this clonotype with many counts. The chain links TRBV28 to TRBJ1-1; a possible D gene is TRBD1 (6 bases). Trimming stripped 5 bases from V and 3 bases from J, with 10 bases between. The CDR3 is made up of 13 amino acids. Germline lookup yields CDR1 MDHEN and CDR2 SYDVKM. In DNA form, the CDR3 reads TGTGCCAGCAGTGGCAGGGGACACACTGAAGCTTTCTTT. It yields the protein CASSGRGHTEAFF. The whole variable domain, filled in from reference TRBV28 and TRBJ1-1, reads DVKVTQSSRYLVKRTGEKVFLECVQDMDHENMFWYRQDPGLGLRLIYFSYDVKMKEKGDIPEGYSVSREKKERFSLILESASTNQTSMYLCASSGRGHTEAFFGQGTRLTVV.

There are many counts of this clonotype. The J gene is TRBJ2-5, the V gene TRBV7-2; no reliable D call. Germline V gene data show CDR1 as SGHTA and CDR2 as FQGNSA. The CDR3 has 13 amino acids. V gave up 3 bases and J gave up 10 bases, with 15 bases separating them. This CDR3 is CASSFNGLWGQYF. DNA for the CDR3: TGTGCCAGCAGCTTTAACGGCCTTTGGGGCCAGTACTTC. Full variable domain (outside the CDR3, taken from reference TRBV7-2 and TRBJ2-5): GAGVSQSPSNKVTEKGKDVELRCDPISGHTALYWYRQSLGQGLEFLIYFQGNSAPDKSGLPSDRFSAERTGGSVSTLTIQRTQQEDSAVYLCASSFNGLWGQYFGPGTRLLVL.

At least ten counts were recorded for this clonotype. This chain connects TRBV4-3 to TRBJ2-6; D is undetermined. The germline gives CDR1 LGHNA, CDR2 YSLEER. The CDR3 is 14 amino acids. The germline V and J ends were trimmed by 1 base and 3 bases, with 4 bases remaining between them. The CDR3 sequence is CASSQAYGANVLTF. CDR3 DNA sequence: TGCGCCAGCAGCCAAGCTTATGGGGCCAACGTCCTGACTTTC.

This clonotype was seen ten or more times. V gene TRBV7-2 combines with J gene TRBJ2-1, with TRBD1 matching over 10 bases. Germline-derived CDR1 and CDR2 are SGHTA and FQGNSA. The CDR3 loop spans 17 amino acids. With 0 bases clipped from V and 9 bases from J, the junction kept 11 bases outside the gene matches. The CDR3 bases are TGTGCCAGCAGCTTAGCGACAGGGGGCGGCTGGATTCCTGAGCAGTTCTTC. Protein product: CASSLATGGGWIPEQFF.